One and the same sample provided the 10 T cell receptor beta chains below, sequenced in a study of blood T cell repertoires in COVID-19. TCRdb's copy holds only in-frame clones and misses some; the assay was immunoSEQ multiplex PCR. The sample lists roughly 90,000 clones, 80% seen once, with approximately 15% in the top ten. The specimen sequenced was peripheral blood. The receptors shown here come from a human donor in a cohort sampled during active COVID-19.

The chain has TRBV25-1 and TRBJ1-1; D may be TRBD1 (5 bases). Germline loops: CDR1 MGHDK, CDR2 SYGVNS. This CDR3 spans 14 amino acids. Trimming shortened V by 3 bases and J by 0 bases, and 8 bases separated the two germline ends. The CDR3 DNA follows: TGTGCCAGCAGTGACCACAGGTTGAACACTGAAGCTTTCTTT. It yields the protein CASSDHRLNTEAFF.

The rearrangement uses TRBV14 and TRBJ1-6; D call uncertain. Germline CDR1 is SGHDN and CDR2 is FVKESK. The V end was cut by 4 bases, the J end by 7 bases, with 8 bases between. This CDR3 has 13 residues. The CDR3 sequence is CASSPGLNSPLHF. For the CDR3, the DNA is TGTGCCAGCAGCCCGGGTCTAAATTCACCCCTCCACTTT.

V is TRBV7-2 and J is TRBJ2-3, with 11 nucleotides matching TRBD2. Germline V lookup: CDR1 SGHTA, CDR2 FQGNSA. The CDR3 has 15 residues. The V segment lost 3 bases and the J segment 6 bases; nucleotides outside the gene matches: 5. CDR3 sequence reads: CASSFLAGGGDTQYF. The CDR3 DNA is TGTGCCAGCAGCTTCTTAGCGGGAGGGGGGGATACGCAGTATTTT.

This chain links TRBV11-2 with TRBJ2-1, with 8 positions matching TRBD2. CDR1 and CDR2 (germline): SGHAT, FQNNGV. J lost 13 bases, V lost 2 bases, and 10 bases had no gene match. The CDR3 consists of 14 residues. This CDR3 reads CASSLNGAGGNQFF. The CDR3 DNA follows: TGTGCCAGCAGCTTAAATGGTGCGGGGGGCAATCAGTTCTTC.

This clone has more than one count but fewer than ten. The rearrangement links TRBV4-1 to TRBJ2-7; 8 nucleotides match TRBD2. In germline, CDR1 is MGHRA, CDR2 YSYEKL. Losses at the gene ends were 5 bases for V and 4 bases for J; bases not matched to a gene: 13. The CDR3 length is 16 residues. The chain's CDR3 is CASSGVGGAPPYEQYF. CDR3 sequence (DNA): TGCGCCAGCAGCGGGGTCGGGGGGGCGCCTCCGTACGAGCAGTACTTC.

V gene TRBV15 combines with J gene TRBJ2-5; TRBD1 agrees at 8 bases. The CDR3 has 15 amino acids. Germline V gives CDR1 LNHNV, CDR2 YYDKDF (reference sequence). V lost 3 bases, J lost 1 base, and 4 bases stayed unmatched. The chain's CDR3 is CATSRNRGTQETQYF. The CDR3 DNA follows: TGTGCCACCAGCAGGAACAGGGGGACCCAAGAGACCCAGTACTTC.

The chain recombines TRBV5-4 with TRBJ1-5, with no clear D. The germline V gene encodes CDR1 SGHNT and CDR2 YYREEE (reference sequence). CDR3 length: 11 residues. The V gene lost 4 bases and the J gene lost 5 bases, with 4 bases spanning the gap. The CDR3 DNA follows: TGTGCCAGCAGCCCTGATCAGCCCCAGCATTTT. Its protein product is CASSPDQPQHF.

The chain uses TRBV6-2 or TRBV6-3 and TRBJ2-7; TRBD2 agrees at 7 bases. CDR1 and CDR2 (germline): MNHEY, SVGEGT. The trim removed 0 bases at V and 4 bases at J, leaving 6 bases unmatched. The CDR3 runs to 15 residues. CDR3: CASSYSASGPYEQYF. The CDR3 DNA is TGTGCCAGCAGTTACTCGGCTAGCGGCCCGTACGAGCAGTACTTC.

J is TRBJ2-3 and V is TRBV24-1; TRBD2 aligns across 12 bases. This CDR3 comprises 17 residues. The junction had 6 bases not matched to a gene; V was cut back by 4 bases and J by 2 bases. CDR1 and CDR2 from the germline V gene are KGHDR and SFDVKD. For the CDR3, the DNA is TGTGCCACCAGTGAGACCGGGACTAGCGGGCCCACAGATACGCAGTATTTT. Its translation: CATSETGTSGPTDTQYF.

This clone was seen a single time. The chain uses TRBV24-1 and TRBJ2-1; 7 positions match TRBD1. After removal of 3 bases from V and 11 bases from J, the junction contained 3 bases not matched to a gene. Germline lookup yields CDR1 KGHDR and CDR2 SFDVKD. This CDR3 spans 12 amino acids. DNA for the CDR3: TGTGCCACCAGTGATCGGGACAGTCAGCAGTTCTTC. This codes for CATSDRDSQQFF.